This T cell receptor beta chain was captured by sequencing in a study of blood T cell repertoires in COVID-19. Study overall: Whether acute or convalescent, the COVID-19 samples came from the United States, Italy and Spain. T cells, B-cell-depleted T cells, or PBMCs provided the cDNA or gDNA that served as material.

Original handling: Estimates of nucleated cell counts were drawn from the amplification of reference gene primers. Generated by immunoSEQ multiplex PCR, the TCRdb table keeps only in-frame clones and is missing some. V and J calls and clone size follow that table, whereas D and trimming were derived from the DNA. Of about 260,000 clones in the sample, 85% to 90% were seen once. This sequence was found in a woman in her thirties or forties who had recovered from COVID-19. Sequenced: peripheral blood.

The CDR3 region has the DNA TGTGCCAGCAGCCGGGACAGGAGCTCCTACGAGCAGTACTTC. This gives the protein CASSRDRSSYEQYF. The chain couples TRBV5-4 to TRBJ2-7, with 8 bases matching TRBD1. The germline CDR1 and CDR2 sequences are SGHNT and YYREEE (reference sequence). The CDR3 covers 14 residues. V was pared by 4 bases and J by 0 bases, with 3 bases of the junction left unmatched. Based on the CDR3 plus reference TRBV5-4 and TRBJ2-7, the full variable domain is ETGVTQSPTHLIKTRGQQVTLRCSSQSGHNTVSWYQQALGQGPQFIFQYYREEENGRGNFPPRFSGLQFPNYSSELNVNALELDDSALYLCASSRDRSSYEQYFGPGTRLTVT.